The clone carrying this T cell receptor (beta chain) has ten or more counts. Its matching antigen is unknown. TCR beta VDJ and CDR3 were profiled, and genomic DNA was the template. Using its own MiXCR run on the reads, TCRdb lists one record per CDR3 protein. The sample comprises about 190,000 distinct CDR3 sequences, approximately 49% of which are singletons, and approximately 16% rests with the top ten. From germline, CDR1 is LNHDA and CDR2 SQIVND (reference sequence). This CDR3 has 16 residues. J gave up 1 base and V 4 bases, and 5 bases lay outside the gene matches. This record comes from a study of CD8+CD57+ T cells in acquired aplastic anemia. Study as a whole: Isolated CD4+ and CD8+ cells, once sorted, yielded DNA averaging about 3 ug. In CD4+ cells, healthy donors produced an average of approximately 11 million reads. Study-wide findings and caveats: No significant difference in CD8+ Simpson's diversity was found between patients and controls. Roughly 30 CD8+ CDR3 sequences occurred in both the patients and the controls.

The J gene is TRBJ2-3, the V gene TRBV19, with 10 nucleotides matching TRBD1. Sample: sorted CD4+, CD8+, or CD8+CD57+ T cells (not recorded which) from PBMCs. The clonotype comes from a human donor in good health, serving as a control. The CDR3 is CASSTPGQGGTDTQYF. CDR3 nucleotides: TGTGCCAGTAGTACTCCAGGACAGGGGGGCACAGATACGCAGTATTTT.